The source of this T cell receptor (beta chain) is a study of blood T cell repertoires in COVID-19. On the study more broadly: Both acute and convalescent COVID-19 samples were obtained from the United States, Italy and Spain.

V was pared by 3 bases and J by 1 base, with 3 bases of the junction left unmatched. Germline V gives CDR1 MNHEY, CDR2 SMNVEV (reference sequence). The CDR3 covers 15 residues. Some clones are missing from TCRdb's copy, which holds only in-frame ones; the method was immunoSEQ multiplex PCR. The sample comprises hundreds of thousands of clones, roughly 86% of which are singletons, and approximately 0.7% rests with the top ten. The gene calls are TRBV27 and TRBJ2-7; 10 nucleotides agree with TRBD1. The TCR originated in a human donor in a cohort sampled during active COVID-19. Sequences were obtained from peripheral blood. The CDR3, as DNA: TGTGCCAGCAGTTTCCGGACAGGGGGGTCCTACGAGCAGTACTTC. As protein: CASSFRTGGSYEQYF.